These 2 T cell receptor beta chains were sequenced from one sample in a study of identical twins (dated by TCRdb to 2016 to 2017). Libraries were constructed by 5' RACE. Instrument used: Illumina HiSeq 2000. TCRdb redid the processing of the public reads, applying fastp at Q25 and MiXCR, and retained in-frame beta chains. Rows with a matching CDR3 protein are joined into one entry that keeps the most common DNA and genes. The sample table lists about 520,000 distinct CDR3 sequences, approximately 22% of them with a count of one. 0.75% to 0.95% of the sample is in the top ten clones. The data were also submitted as part of a second study, on T cells expressing NK-cell markers.

The sample was CD4+ T cells sorted from blood. Source of these receptors: a woman aged 18 to 35 in good health.

V usage is TRBV12-3 or TRBV12-4 and J usage is TRBJ1-2, with 9 bases identical to TRBD1. Trimming removed 6 bases from V and 4 bases from J; junction bases left unmatched: 9. This CDR3 region has 15 residues. This chain's CDR3 is CASSQLGTGTYGYTF. The CDR3, as DNA: TGTGCCAGCAGCCAGCTTGGGACAGGGACCTATGGCTACACCTTC.

This chain links TRBV20-1 with TRBJ2-5; 9 nucleotides agree with TRBD1. The trim removed 2 bases at V and 5 bases at J, leaving 3 bases unmatched. This CDR3 comprises 13 residues. The germline V gene has CDR1 DFQATT and CDR2 SNEGSKA (reference sequence). This chain's CDR3 is CSARRTGVETQYF. The CDR3 DNA follows: TGCAGTGCTAGACGGACAGGGGTGGAGACCCAGTACTTC.